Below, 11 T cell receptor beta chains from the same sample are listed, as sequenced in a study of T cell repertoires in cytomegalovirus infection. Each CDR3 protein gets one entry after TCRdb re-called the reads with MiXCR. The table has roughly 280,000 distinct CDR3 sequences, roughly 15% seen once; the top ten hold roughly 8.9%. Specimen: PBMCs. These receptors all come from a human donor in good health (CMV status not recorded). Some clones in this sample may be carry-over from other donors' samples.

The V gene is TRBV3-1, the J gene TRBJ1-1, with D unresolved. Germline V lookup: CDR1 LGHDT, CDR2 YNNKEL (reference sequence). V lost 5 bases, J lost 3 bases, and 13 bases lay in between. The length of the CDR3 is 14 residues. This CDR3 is CASSSYRGDTEAFF. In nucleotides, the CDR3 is TGTGCCAGCAGCTCTTATCGTGGAGACACTGAAGCTTTCTTT. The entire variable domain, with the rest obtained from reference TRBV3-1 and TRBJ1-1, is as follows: DTAVSQTPKYLVTQMGNDKSIKCEQNLGHDTMYWYKQDSKKFLKIMFSYNNKELIINETVPNRFSPKSPDKAHLNLHINSLELGDSAVYFCASSSYRGDTEAFFGQGTRLTVV.

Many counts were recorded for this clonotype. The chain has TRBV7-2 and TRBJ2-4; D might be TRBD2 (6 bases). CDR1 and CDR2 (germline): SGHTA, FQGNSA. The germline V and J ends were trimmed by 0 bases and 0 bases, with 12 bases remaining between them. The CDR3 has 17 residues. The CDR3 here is CASSLAGLGLAKNIQYF. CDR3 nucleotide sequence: TGTGCCAGCAGCTTAGCGGGATTGGGACTAGCCAAAAACATTCAGTACTTC.

The CDR3 DNA reads as TGTGCCAGCACCAGGAGGTGGACTAATGAAAAACTGTTTTTT. Encoded protein: CASTRRWTNEKLFF. J is TRBJ1-4 and V is TRBV2; D is undetermined. V shed 7 bases and J shed 2 bases, with 11 bases lying between them. There are 14 residues in the CDR3. Germline values: CDR1 SNHLY, CDR2 FYNNEI.

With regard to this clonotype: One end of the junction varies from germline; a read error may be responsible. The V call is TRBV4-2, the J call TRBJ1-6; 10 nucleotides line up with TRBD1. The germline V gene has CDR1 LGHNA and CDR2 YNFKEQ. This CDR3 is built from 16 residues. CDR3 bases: TGTGCCAGCAGTCAAGTTCCTGGGACAGGGGAATCACCCCTCCACTTT. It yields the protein CASSQVPGTGESPLHF.

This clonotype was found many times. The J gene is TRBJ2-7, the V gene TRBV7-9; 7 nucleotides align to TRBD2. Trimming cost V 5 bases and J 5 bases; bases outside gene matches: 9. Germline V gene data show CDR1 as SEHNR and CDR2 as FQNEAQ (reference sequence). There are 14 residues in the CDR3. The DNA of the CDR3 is TGTGCCAGCAGCCGGACTAGTGACAATAACGAGCAGTACTTC. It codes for CASSRTSDNNEQYF.

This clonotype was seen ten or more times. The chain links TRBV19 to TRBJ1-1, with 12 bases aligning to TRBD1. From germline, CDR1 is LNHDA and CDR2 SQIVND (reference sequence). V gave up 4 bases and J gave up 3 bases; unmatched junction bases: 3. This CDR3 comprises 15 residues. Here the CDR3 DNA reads TGTGCCAGTAGTAGGGACAGGGGGCTAGACACTGAAGCTTTCTTT. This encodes CASSRDRGLDTEAFF.

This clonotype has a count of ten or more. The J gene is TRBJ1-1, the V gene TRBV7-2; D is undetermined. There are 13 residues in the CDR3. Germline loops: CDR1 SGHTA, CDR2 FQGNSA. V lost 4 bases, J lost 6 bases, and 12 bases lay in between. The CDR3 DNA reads TGTGCCAGCAGCTCCCCGCCGCGGGCTGAAGCTTTCTTT. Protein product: CASSSPPRAEAFF.

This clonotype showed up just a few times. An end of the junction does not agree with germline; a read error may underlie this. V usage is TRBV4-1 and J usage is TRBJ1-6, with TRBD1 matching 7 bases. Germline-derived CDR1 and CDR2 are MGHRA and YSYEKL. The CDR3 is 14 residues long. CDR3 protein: CASSQGQEASPLHF. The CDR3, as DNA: TGTGCCAGCAGCCAAGGACAGGAGGCTTCACCCCTCCACTTT.

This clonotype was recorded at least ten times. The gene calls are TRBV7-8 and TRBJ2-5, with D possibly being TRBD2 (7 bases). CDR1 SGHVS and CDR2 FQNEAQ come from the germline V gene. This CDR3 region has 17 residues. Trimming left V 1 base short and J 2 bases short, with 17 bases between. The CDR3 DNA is TGTGCCAGCAGCTTAGTAGTACGGGGGGCCACTCAAGAGACCCAGTACTTC. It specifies CASSLVVRGATQETQYF. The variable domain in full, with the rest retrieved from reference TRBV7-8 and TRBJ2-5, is GAGVSQSPRYKVAKRGQDVALRCDPISGHVSLFWYQQALGQGPEFLTYFQNEAQLDKSGLPSDRFFAERPEGSVSTLKIQRTQQEDSAVYLCASSLVVRGATQETQYFGPGTRLLVL.

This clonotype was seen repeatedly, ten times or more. The CDR3, as DNA: TGTGCCAGCAGTTTAGCGGGGGCGAGCTCCTACGAGCAGTACTTC. Translation gives CASSLAGASSYEQYF. V usage is TRBV12-3 or TRBV12-4 and J usage is TRBJ2-7, with D perhaps matching TRBD1 (6 bases). The germline V and J ends were trimmed by 0 bases and 0 bases, with 9 bases remaining between them. This CDR3 is built from 15 residues.

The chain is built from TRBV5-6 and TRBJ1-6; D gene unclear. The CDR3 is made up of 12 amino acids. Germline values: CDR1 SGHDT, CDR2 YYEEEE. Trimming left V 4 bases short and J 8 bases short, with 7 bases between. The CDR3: CASSRADSPLHF. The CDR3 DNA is TGTGCCAGCAGCCGGGCCGATTCACCCCTCCACTTT.